This T cell receptor (beta chain) was sequenced for a study of CD8 T cells in ankylosing spondylitis. Study findings and constraints: Within matched ankylosing spondylitis synovial fluid, disease-linked clones were reportedly significantly enriched. In the blood and synovial fluid of reactive arthritis, some motif variants had been previously reported. What appeared characteristic of ankylosing spondylitis blood was a TCR beta motif of under 10 highly homologous variants.

This clonotype was recorded a few times. The antigen is undetermined. This may arise from a read error, as a much more abundant clone is one base away. The CDR3 covers 15 residues. The germline CDR1 and CDR2 sequences are SGDLS and YYNGEE. Trimming left V 6 bases short and J 0 bases short, with 15 bases between. TCRdb analysed the 5' RACE reads with MiXCR anew, one entry per CDR3 protein. The table has 240,000 or so distinct CDR3 sequences, over 8.5% seen once. The material sequenced was blood, either unsorted or a sorted T cell fraction (not recorded which). This receptor was identified in a male donor with ankylosing spondylitis or in good health (not recorded which). This chain uses TRBV9 with TRBJ1-1; D might be TRBD1 (6 bases). CDR3 bases: TGTGCCAGCACCCCCCAGGGGTCCATGAACACTGAAGCTTTCTTT. This gives the protein CASTPQGSMNTEAFF.